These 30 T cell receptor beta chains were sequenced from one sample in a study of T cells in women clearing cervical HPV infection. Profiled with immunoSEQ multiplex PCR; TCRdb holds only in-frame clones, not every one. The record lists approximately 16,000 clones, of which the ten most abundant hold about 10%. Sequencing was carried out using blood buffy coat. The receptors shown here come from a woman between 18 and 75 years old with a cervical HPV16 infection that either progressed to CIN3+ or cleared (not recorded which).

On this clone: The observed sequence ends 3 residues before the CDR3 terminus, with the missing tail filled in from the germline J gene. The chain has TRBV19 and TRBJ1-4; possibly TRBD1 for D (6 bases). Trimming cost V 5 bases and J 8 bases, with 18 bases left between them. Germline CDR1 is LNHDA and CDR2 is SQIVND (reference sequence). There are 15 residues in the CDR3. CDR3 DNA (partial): TGTGCCAGTAGTGTTACAGGGACGGTTGCCGAAAAA. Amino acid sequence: CASSVTGTVAEK. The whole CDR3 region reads CASSVTGTVAEKLFF.

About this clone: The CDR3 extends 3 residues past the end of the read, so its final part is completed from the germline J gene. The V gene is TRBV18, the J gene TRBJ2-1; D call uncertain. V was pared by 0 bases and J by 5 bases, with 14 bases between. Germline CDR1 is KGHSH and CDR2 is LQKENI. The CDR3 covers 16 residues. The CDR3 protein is CASSPPSVSANNEQFF. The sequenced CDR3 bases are TGTGCCAGCTCACCACCCAGCGTCTCGGCGAACAATGAG.

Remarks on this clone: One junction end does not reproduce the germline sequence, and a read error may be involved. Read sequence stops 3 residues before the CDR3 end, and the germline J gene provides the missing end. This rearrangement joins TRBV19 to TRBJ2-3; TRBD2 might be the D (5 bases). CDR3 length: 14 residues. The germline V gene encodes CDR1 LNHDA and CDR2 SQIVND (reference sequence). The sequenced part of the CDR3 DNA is TGTGCCAGTAGTCCCCGGGCGGGCCCAGAGACG. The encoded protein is CASSPRAGPET. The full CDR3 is CASSPRAGPETQYF.

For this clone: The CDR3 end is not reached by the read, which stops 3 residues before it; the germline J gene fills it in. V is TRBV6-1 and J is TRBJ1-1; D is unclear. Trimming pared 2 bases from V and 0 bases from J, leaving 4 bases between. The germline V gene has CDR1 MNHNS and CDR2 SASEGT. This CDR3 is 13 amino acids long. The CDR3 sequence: CASSETLNTEAFF. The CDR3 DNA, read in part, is TGTGCCAGCAGTGAAACATTGAACACTGAA.

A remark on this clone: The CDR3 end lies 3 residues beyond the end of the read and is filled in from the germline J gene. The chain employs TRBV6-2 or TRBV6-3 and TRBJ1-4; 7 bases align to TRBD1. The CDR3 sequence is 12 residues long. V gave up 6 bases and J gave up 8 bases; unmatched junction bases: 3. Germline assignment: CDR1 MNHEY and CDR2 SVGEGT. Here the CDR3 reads CASRQGREKLFF. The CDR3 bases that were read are TGTGCCAGCAGACAGGGGAGAGAAAAA.

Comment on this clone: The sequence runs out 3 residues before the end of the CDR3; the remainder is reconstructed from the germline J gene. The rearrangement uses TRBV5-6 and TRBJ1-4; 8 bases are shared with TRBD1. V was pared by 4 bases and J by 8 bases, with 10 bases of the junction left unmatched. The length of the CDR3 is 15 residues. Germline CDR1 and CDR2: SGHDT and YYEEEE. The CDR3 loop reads CASSVLGQGGEKLFF. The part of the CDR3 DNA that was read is TGTGCCAGCAGCGTCTTAGGACAGGGAGGCGAAAAA.

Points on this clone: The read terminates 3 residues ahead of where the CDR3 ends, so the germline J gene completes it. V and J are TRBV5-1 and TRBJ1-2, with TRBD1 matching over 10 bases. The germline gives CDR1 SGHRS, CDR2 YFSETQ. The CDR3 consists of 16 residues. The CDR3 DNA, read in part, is TGCGCCAGCAGCTTGGGACAGGGGGCGGCGTTGGAAGGC. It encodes CASSLGQGAALEG. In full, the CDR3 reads CASSLGQGAALEGYTF. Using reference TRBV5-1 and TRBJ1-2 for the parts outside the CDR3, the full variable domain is KAGVTQTPRYLIKTRGQQVTLSCSPISGHRSVSWYQQTPGQGLQFLFEYFSETQRNKGNFPGRFSGRQFSNSRSEMNVSTLELGDSALYLCASSLGQGAALEGYTFGSGTRLTVV.

Partial CDR3 DNA: TGTGCCAGCAGCTCAACCGGGGGGGGGCAAGAGACG. Protein sequence: CASSSTGGGQET. The entire CDR3 reads CASSSTGGGQETQYF. V gene TRBV7-9 combines with J gene TRBJ2-3; 8 bases align to TRBD2. The read finishes 3 residues shy of the CDR3 end, and the germline J gene is used to complete it. The CDR3 runs to 15 residues. Germline CDR1 reads SEHNR; CDR2 reads FQNEAQ (reference sequence).

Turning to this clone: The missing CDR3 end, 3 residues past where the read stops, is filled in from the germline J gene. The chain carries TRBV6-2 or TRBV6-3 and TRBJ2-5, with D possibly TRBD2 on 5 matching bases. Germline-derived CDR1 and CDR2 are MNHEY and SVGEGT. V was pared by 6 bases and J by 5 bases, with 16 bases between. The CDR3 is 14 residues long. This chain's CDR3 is CASRPLVEVETQYF. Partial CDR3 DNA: TGTGCCAGCAGACCACTAGTGGAGGTGGAGACC.

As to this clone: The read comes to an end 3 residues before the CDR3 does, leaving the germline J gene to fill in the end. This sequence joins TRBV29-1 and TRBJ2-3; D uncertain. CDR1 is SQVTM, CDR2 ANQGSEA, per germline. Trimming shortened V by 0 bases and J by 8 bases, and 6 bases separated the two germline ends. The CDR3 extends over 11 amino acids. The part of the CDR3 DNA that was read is TGCAGCGTTGAAGAAAGGGCTACG. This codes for CSVEERAT. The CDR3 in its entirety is CSVEERATQYF.

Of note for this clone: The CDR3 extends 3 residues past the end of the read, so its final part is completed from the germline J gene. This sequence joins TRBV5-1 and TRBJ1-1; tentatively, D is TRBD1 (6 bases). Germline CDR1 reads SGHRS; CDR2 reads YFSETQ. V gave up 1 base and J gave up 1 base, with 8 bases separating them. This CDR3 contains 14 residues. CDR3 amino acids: CASSLSTGNTEAFF. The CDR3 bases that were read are TGCGCCAGCAGCTTGTCGACAGGGAACACTGAA.

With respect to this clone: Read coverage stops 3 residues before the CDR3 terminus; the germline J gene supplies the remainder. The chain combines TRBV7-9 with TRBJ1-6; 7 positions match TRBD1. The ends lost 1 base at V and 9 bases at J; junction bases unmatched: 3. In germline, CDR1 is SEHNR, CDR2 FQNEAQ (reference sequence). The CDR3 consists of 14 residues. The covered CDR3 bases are TGTGCCAGCAGCTTAGAAGGGGGCGTTTCACCC. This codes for CASSLEGGVSP. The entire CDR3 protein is CASSLEGGVSPLHF.

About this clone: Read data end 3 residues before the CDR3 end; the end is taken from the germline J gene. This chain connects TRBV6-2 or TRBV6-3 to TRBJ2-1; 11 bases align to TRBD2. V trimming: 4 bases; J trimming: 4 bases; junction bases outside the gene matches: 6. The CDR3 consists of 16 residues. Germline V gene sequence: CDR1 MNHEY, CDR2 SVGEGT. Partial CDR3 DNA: TGTGCCAGCAGTTCTTTAGCGGGGGGGATATACAATGAG. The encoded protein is CASSSLAGGIYNE. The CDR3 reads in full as CASSSLAGGIYNEQFF.

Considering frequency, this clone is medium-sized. This CDR3 reads CSAPTFGQGQSKNIQYF. The CDR3 bases that were read are TGCAGTGCTCCTACCTTCGGACAGGGCCAATCCAAAAACATT. V and J are TRBV20-1 and TRBJ2-4, with 8 positions matching TRBD1. The read finishes 3 residues shy of the CDR3 end, and the germline J gene is used to complete it. J gave up 2 bases and V 5 bases, and 14 bases lay outside the gene matches. There are 17 residues in the CDR3. CDR1 is DFQATT and CDR2 is SNEGSKA in the germline V gene (reference sequence).

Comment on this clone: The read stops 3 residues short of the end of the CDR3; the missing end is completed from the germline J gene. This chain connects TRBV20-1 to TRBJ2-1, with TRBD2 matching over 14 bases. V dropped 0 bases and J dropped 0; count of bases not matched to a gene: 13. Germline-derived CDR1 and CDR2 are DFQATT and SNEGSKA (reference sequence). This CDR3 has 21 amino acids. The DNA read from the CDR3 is TGCAGTGCTAGAGACATCGCCAGGACTAGCGGGGGGACCAGCTCCTACAATGAG. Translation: CSARDIARTSGGTSSYNE. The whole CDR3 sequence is CSARDIARTSGGTSSYNEQFF.

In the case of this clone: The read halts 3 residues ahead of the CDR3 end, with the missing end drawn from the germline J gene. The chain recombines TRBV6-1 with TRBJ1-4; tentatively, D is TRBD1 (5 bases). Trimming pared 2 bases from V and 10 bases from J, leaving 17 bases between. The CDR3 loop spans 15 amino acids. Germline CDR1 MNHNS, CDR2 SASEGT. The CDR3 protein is CASSEQGHFRGKLFF. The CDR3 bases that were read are TGTGCCAGCAGTGAACAGGGCCACTTTAGGGGAAAA.

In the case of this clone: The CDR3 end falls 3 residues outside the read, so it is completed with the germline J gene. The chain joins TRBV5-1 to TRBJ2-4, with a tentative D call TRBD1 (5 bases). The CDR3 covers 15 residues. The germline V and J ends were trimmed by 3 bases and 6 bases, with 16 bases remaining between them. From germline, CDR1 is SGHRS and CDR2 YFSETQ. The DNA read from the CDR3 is TGCGCCAGCAGCTACTACGACAGTGACTCAAACATT. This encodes CASSYYDSDSNI. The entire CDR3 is CASSYYDSDSNIQYF.

The CDR3 bases that were read are TGTGCCAGCTCACCCGGACAGGGTAACAACGAC. Translating it yields CASSPGQGNND. The CDR3 as a whole reads CASSPGQGNNDYTF. The J gene is TRBJ1-2, the V gene TRBV18; the match to TRBD1 covers 8 bases. Read sequence stops 3 residues before the CDR3 end, and the germline J gene provides the missing end. This CDR3 has 14 amino acids. Germline V gene lookup returns CDR1 KGHSH and CDR2 LQKENI.

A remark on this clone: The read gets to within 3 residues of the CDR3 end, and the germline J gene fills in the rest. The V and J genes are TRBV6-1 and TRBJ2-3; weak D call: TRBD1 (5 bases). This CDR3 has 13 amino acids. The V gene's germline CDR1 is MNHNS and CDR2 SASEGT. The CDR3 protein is CASSEDRGQPQYF. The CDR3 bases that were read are TGTGCCAGCAGTGAGGATAGGGGTCAGCCG.

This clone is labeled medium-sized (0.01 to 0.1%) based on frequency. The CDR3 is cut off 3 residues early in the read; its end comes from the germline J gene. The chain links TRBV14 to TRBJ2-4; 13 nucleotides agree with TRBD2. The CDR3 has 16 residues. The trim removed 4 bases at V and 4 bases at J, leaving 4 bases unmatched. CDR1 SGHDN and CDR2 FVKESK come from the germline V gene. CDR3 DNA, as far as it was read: TGTGCCAGCAGCCGGACTAGCGGGAGAGAAAAAAACATT. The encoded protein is CASSRTSGREKNI. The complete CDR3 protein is CASSRTSGREKNIQYF. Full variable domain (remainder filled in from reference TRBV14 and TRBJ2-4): EAGVTQFPSHSVIEKGQTVTLRCDPISGHDNLYWYRRVMGKEIKFLLHFVKESKQDESGMPNNRFLAERTGGTYSTLKVQPAELEDSGVYFCASSRTSGREKNIQYFGAGTRLSVL.

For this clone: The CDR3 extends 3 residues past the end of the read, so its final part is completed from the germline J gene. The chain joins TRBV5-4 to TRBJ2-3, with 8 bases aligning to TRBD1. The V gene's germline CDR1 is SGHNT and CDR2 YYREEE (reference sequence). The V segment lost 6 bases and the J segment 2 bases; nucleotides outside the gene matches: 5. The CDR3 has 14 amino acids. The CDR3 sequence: CASNWQGATDTQYF. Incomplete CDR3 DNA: TGTGCCAGCAACTGGCAGGGGGCCACAGATACG.

The CDR3 region is CSARITSGSTYEQFF. CDR3 bases read: TGCAGTGCTAGAATTACTAGCGGGAGCACGTATGAG. The chain employs TRBV20-1 and TRBJ2-1, with 11 bases aligning to TRBD2. The observed sequence ends 3 residues before the CDR3 terminus, with the missing tail filled in from the germline J gene. There are 15 residues in the CDR3. J was trimmed by 8 bases and V by 2 bases; bases with no gene match: 8. Germline assignment: CDR1 DFQATT and CDR2 SNEGSKA (reference sequence).

CDR3 DNA (partial): TGTGCCAGCAGCCCAGTGGGGGGTATGAATGAG. Its protein product is CASSPVGGMNE. The CDR3 reads in full as CASSPVGGMNEQFF. This sequence joins TRBV7-2 and TRBJ2-1; a possible D gene is TRBD2 (6 bases). The read ends 3 residues early relative to the CDR3; the germline J gene fills the gap. Trimming took 5 bases from V and 7 from J, leaving 15 bases between them. CDR3 size: 14 residues. CDR1 is SGHTA, CDR2 FQGNSA, per germline.

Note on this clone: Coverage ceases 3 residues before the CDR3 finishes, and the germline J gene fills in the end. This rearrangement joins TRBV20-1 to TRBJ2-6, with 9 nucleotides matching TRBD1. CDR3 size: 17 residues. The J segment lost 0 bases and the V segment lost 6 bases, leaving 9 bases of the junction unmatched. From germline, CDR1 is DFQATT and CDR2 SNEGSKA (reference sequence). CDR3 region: CSAPTGTGFSGANVLTF. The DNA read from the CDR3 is TGCAGTGCCCCAACCGGGACAGGGTTCTCTGGGGCCAACGTC.

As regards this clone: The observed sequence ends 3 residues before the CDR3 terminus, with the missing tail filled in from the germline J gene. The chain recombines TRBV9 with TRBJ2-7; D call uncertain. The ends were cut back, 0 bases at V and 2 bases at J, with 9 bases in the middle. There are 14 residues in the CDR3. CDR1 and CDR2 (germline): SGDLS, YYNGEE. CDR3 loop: CASSVGRNTYEQYF. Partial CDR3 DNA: TGTGCCAGCAGCGTAGGTCGAAACACCTACGAG. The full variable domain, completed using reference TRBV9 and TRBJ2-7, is DSGVTQTPKHLITATGQRVTLRCSPRSGDLSVYWYQQSLDQGLQFLIQYYNGEERAKGNILERFSAQQFPDLHSELNLSSLELGDSALYFCASSVGRNTYEQYFGPGTRLTVT.

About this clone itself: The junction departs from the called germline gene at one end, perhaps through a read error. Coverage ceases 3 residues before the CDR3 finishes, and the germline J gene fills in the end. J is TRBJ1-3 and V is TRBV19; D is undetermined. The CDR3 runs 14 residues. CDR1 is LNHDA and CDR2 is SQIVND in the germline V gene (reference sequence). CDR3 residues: CASSTSRAGNTIYF. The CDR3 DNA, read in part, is TGTGCCAGTAGTACCTCGAGGGCTGGAAACACA.

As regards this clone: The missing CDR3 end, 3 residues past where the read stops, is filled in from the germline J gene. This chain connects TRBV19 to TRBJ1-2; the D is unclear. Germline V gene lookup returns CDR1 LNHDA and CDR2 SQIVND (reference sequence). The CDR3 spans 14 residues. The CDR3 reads CASSTMQSLYDYTF. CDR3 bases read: TGTGCCAGTAGTACGATGCAAAGCCTCTACGAC.

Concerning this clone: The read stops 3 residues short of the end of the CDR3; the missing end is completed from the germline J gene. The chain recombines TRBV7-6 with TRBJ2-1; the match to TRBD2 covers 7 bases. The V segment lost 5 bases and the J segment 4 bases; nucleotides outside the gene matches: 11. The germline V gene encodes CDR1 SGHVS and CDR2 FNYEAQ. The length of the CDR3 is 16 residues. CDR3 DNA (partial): TGTGCCAGCAGCACCCTTGCGGGAGTGGTTTACAATGAG. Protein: CASSTLAGVVYNE. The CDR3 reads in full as CASSTLAGVVYNEQFF.

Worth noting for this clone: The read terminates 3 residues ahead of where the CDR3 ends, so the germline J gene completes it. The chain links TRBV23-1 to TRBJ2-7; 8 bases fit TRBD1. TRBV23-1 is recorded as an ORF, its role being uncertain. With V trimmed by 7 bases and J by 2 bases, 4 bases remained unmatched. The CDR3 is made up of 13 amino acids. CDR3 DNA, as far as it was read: TGCGCCAGCACGCACAGGGGGGCCTACGAG. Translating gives CASTHRGAYE. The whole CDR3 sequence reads CASTHRGAYEQYF.

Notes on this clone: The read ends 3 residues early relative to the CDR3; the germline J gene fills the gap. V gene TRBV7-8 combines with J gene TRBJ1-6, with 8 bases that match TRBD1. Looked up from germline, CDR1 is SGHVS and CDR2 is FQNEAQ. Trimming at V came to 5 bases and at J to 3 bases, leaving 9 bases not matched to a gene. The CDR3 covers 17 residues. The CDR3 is CASSAEQGASYNSPLHF. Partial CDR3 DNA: TGTGCCAGCAGCGCCGAGCAGGGGGCGAGCTATAATTCACCC.